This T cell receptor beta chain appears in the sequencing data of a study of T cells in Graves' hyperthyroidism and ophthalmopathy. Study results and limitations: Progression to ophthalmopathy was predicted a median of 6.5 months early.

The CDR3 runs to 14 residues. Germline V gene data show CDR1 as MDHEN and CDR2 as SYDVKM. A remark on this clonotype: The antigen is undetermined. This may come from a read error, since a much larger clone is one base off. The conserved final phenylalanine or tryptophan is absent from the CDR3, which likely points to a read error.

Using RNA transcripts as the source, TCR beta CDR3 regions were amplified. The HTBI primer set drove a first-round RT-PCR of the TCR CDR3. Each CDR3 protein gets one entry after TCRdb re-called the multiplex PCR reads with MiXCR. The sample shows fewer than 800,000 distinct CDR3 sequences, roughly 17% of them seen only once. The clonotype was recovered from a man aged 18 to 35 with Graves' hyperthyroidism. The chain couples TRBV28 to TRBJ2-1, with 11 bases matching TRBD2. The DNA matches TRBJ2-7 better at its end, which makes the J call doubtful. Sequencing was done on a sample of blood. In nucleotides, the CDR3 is TGTGCCAGCAGTTCAGTAGCGGGAGGGCATGAGCAGTACCTC. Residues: CASSSVAGGHEQYL.